The present TCR beta chain was sequenced within a study of blood T cell repertoires in COVID-19. J gave up 5 bases and V 4 bases, and 5 bases lay outside the gene matches. The CDR3 has 15 amino acids. The germline V gene has CDR1 ENHRY and CDR2 SYGVKD. TCRdb's copy holds only in-frame clones and misses some; the assay was immunoSEQ multiplex PCR. The sample has around 46,000 clones, 82% seen once; the top ten hold around 7%. The chain has TRBV10-3 and TRBJ2-2, with 9 positions matching TRBD1. The sample consisted of peripheral blood. This clonotype was sampled from a middle-aged man with acute or convalescent COVID-19. The DNA of the CDR3 is TGTGCCATCAGTGCTGAACAGGGGGCGACCGGGGAGCTGTTTTTT. It translates to CAISAEQGATGELFF.